The TCR beta chain under discussion was sequenced for a study of identical twins. Points from the study as a whole: There was an excess of low generation probability in the out-of-frame alpha sequences that twins shared. Fewer insertions characterized abundant cord blood beta clonotypes, whereas memory repertoires showed none.

Of note for this clonotype: Its target is not known.

TCRdb re-derived calls from the 5' RACE reads in MiXCR, one entry per CDR3 protein. The table records nearly 650,000 distinct CDR3 sequences, roughly 7.1% of them present only once. Between the trimmed V and J ends, which lost 1 base and 3 bases, there was a span of 7 bases. Germline values: CDR1 SGHTA, CDR2 FQGNSA. The CDR3 has 14 amino acids. These data were likewise used in another study, on yellow fever vaccine responses in identical twins.

The sequence was obtained from a woman aged 18-30 years in good health. The sequenced sample was PBMCs. The chain joins TRBV7-2 to TRBJ2-1, with D unresolved. CDR3: CASSLELLYNEQFF. The CDR3 region has the DNA TGTGCCAGCAGCTTAGAACTACTCTACAATGAGCAGTTCTTC. Drawing the rest from reference TRBV7-2 and TRBJ2-1, the complete variable domain is GAGVSQSPSNKVTEKGKDVELRCDPISGHTALYWYRQSLGQGLEFLIYFQGNSAPDKSGLPSDRFSAERTGGSVSTLTIQRTQQEDSAVYLCASSLELLYNEQFFGPGTRLTVL.